Presented here are 9 T cell receptor beta chains from one specimen sequenced in a study of blood T cell repertoires in COVID-19. Produced via immunoSEQ multiplex PCR; TCRdb's table is partial and in-frame only. The sample contains tens of thousands of clones, approximately 73% of which appear only once. Sequencing used peripheral blood. These TCRs come from a woman between 45 and 65 years old with active or convalescent COVID-19.

This chain links TRBV3-1 (or the pseudogene TRBV3-2) with TRBJ2-3; 7 bases map to TRBD2. This CDR3 is built from 14 residues. Trimming at V came to 6 bases and at J to 4 bases, leaving 7 bases not matched to a gene. Looked up from germline, CDR1 is LGHDT and CDR2 is YNNKEL (reference sequence). The CDR3 is CASRGSGTSDTQYF. The CDR3, as DNA: TGTGCCAGCAGAGGGAGCGGGACTTCAGATACGCAGTATTTT.

V and J are TRBV7-2 and TRBJ2-3; 9 positions agree with TRBD1. There are 15 residues in the CDR3. Germline V gene sequence: CDR1 SGHTA, CDR2 FQGNSA. Losses at the gene ends were 5 bases for V and 3 bases for J; bases not matched to a gene: 6. CDR3 DNA sequence: TGTGCCAGCAGCGCGGACAGGGGCAAAACAGATACGCAGTATTTT. Its protein product is CASSADRGKTDTQYF. Full variable domain (remainder filled in from reference TRBV7-2 and TRBJ2-3): GAGVSQSPSNKVTEKGKDVELRCDPISGHTALYWYRQSLGQGLEFLIYFQGNSAPDKSGLPSDRFSAERTGGSVSTLTIQRTQQEDSAVYLCASSADRGKTDTQYFGPGTRLTVL.

This clone was counted a few times. The chain combines TRBV4-2 with TRBJ1-4; TRBD1 agrees at 11 bases. V dropped 0 bases and J dropped 6; count of bases not matched to a gene: 3. This CDR3 is 16 amino acids long. Germline V gene data show CDR1 as LGHNA and CDR2 as YNFKEQ. CDR3 in DNA: TGTGCCAGCAGCCAAGATCAGGGACAGGGGGATGAAAAACTGTTTTTT. Amino acids: CASSQDQGQGDEKLFF.

The chain carries TRBV2 and TRBJ2-7, with 8 bases matching TRBD2. The CDR3 totals 20 residues. V gave up 1 base and J gave up 0 bases; unmatched junction bases: 17. The germline CDR1 and CDR2 sequences are SNHLY and FYNNEI. The CDR3 sequence: CASSEGWRLAGRKGSYEQYF. The CDR3 nucleotides read TGTGCCAGCAGTGAAGGGTGGAGGCTAGCGGGTCGAAAGGGCTCCTACGAGCAGTACTTC.

The J gene is TRBJ2-3, the V gene TRBV4-1, with 10 nucleotides matching TRBD2. Trimming cost V 4 bases and J 6 bases; bases outside gene matches: 10. This CDR3 spans 16 amino acids. Germline assignment: CDR1 MGHRA and CDR2 YSYEKL. CDR3 coding DNA: TGCGCCAGCAGCCTGAACAGCGGGAGGGCCTCCGATACGCAGTATTTT. Translation gives CASSLNSGRASDTQYF.

V gene TRBV15 combines with J gene TRBJ2-1, with 7 bases identical to TRBD2. CDR3 size: 15 residues. Germline values: CDR1 LNHNV, CDR2 YYDKDF (reference sequence). The V segment lost 1 base and the J segment 3 bases; nucleotides outside the gene matches: 3. The CDR3 here is CATSRAGGIYNEQFF. CDR3 coding DNA: TGTGCCACCAGCAGAGCGGGAGGTATCTACAATGAGCAGTTCTTC.

This clone has a single count. The chain couples TRBV12-3 or TRBV12-4 to TRBJ1-1; 8 bases line up with TRBD1. The CDR3 loop spans 13 amino acids. J gave up 5 bases and V 5 bases, and 4 bases lay outside the gene matches. The CDR3: CASSRQGRTEAFF. In nucleotides, the CDR3 is TGTGCCAGCAGTCGACAGGGGAGGACTGAAGCTTTCTTT.

The gene calls are TRBV10-1 and TRBJ2-7; tentatively, D is TRBD1 (5 bases). The CDR3 length is 14 residues. Looked up from germline, CDR1 is WNHNN and CDR2 is SYGVQD (reference sequence). V was pared by 7 bases and J by 2 bases, with 15 bases between. CDR3 in DNA: TGCGCCAGCACCAGTGGACAACCCGCCTACGAGCAGTACTTC. Translation: CASTSGQPAYEQYF.

V usage is TRBV6-5 and J usage is TRBJ2-1, with TRBD1 matching over 9 bases. The J segment lost 8 bases and the V segment lost 2 bases, leaving 7 bases of the junction unmatched. The CDR3 covers 15 residues. Germline loops: CDR1 MNHEY, CDR2 SVGAGI. CDR3 residues: CASSYAPGTGYEQFF. The CDR3, as DNA: TGTGCCAGCAGTTACGCTCCCGGGACAGGGTATGAGCAGTTCTTC.